What follows are 29 T cell receptor beta chains derived from one specimen sequenced in a study of blood T cells in healthy people across ages. Together with a sample-barcoded 5' primer, a J-beta primer mix was included in a second PCR lasting about 7 to 12 cycles. A single record per CDR3 protein comes from TCRdb applying MiXCR to the 5' RACE reads. The sample lists about 1,600,000 distinct CDR3 sequences, about 40% seen once, with roughly 7.7% in the top ten. Input material: blood. Every receptor here comes from a woman in her late teens or twenties in good health.

The chain links TRBV12-3 or TRBV12-4 to TRBJ1-4, with TRBD1 matching over 7 bases. V was clipped by 10 bases and J by 7 bases; unmatched bases: 15. The CDR3 spans 15 residues. Here the CDR3 DNA reads TGTGCCACCAGGGGGGCTTGGGGTTTGCGTGAAAAACTGTTTTTT. Translating gives CATRGAWGLREKLFF.

This chain links TRBV6-5 with TRBJ1-1; D possibly corresponds to TRBD1 (5 bases). Germline loops: CDR1 MNHEY, CDR2 SVGAGI. The ends were cut back, 0 bases at V and 3 bases at J, with 20 bases in the middle. This CDR3 is 18 amino acids long. The DNA for the CDR3 is TGTGCCAGCAGTTACTCGATACTCGGGGTTTCCAGGGACACTGAAGCTTTCTTT. Translation: CASSYSILGVSRDTEAFF.

J is TRBJ1-1 and V is TRBV7-9; TRBD1 is a possible D gene (6 bases). CDR3 size: 16 residues. Trimming shortened V by 4 bases and J by 1 base, and 16 bases separated the two germline ends. Germline V gene sequence: CDR1 SEHNR, CDR2 FQNEAQ (reference sequence). CDR3 sequence reads: CASSSLGGQSNTEAFF. The CDR3 DNA reads TGTGCCAGCAGCTCCCTCGGGGGACAATCGAACACTGAAGCTTTCTTT.

The chain recombines TRBV12-3 or TRBV12-4 with TRBJ2-7; D possibly corresponds to TRBD2 (6 bases). V gave up 7 bases and J gave up 3 bases, with 16 bases separating them. This CDR3 is built from 14 residues. The CDR3, as DNA: TGTGCCAGCACCCCGGGACTCGGAAACTACGAGCAGTACTTC. Protein sequence: CASTPGLGNYEQYF.

In its sample, this clonotype was seen a few times. The chain is built from TRBV10-3 and TRBJ1-2; no definite D call. The germline V gene encodes CDR1 ENHRY and CDR2 SYGVKD. The CDR3 runs 17 residues. V gave up 10 bases and J gave up 3 bases, with 27 bases separating them. The CDR3 nucleotides read TGTGCCACCCTTCGAGGCCAGTACTCCACAACCCACTATGGCTACACCTTC. This gives the protein CATLRGQYSTTHYGYTF.

This chain joins TRBV27 and TRBJ2-3; D is unclear. V shed 6 bases and J shed 1 base, with 11 bases lying between them. The germline gives CDR1 MNHEY, CDR2 SMNVEV (reference sequence). The length of the CDR3 is 14 residues. The DNA of the CDR3 is TGTGCCAGCAGGGGCCTAGTCGGCACAGATACGCAGTATTTT. Amino acids: CASRGLVGTDTQYF.

This sequence joins TRBV28 and TRBJ2-6; D ambiguous. The CDR3 sequence is 12 residues long. The germline V gene has CDR1 MDHEN and CDR2 SYDVKM. V gave up 6 bases and J gave up 12 bases, with 12 bases separating them. This CDR3 reads CASRRLTGVLTF. As DNA, the CDR3 is TGTGCCAGCAGACGGTTAACGGGCGTCCTGACTTTC.

The chain combines TRBV27 with TRBJ2-4; 9 bases align to TRBD1. The J call is uncertain, as TRBJ2-7 better fits the DNA end. This CDR3 spans 15 amino acids. Germline V gene data show CDR1 as MNHEY and CDR2 as SMNVEV (reference sequence). CDR3 amino acids: CASRQPGQGTYEQYF. The CDR3 DNA reads as TGTGCCAGCAGACAACCGGGACAGGGTACCTACGAGCAGTACTTC.

The chain combines TRBV20-1 with TRBJ2-7; TRBD2 agrees at 8 bases. The CDR3 is 14 residues long. V shed 6 bases, J shed 5 bases, and the junction held 12 bases outside the gene matches. Germline V gene lookup returns CDR1 DFQATT and CDR2 SNEGSKA (reference sequence). In DNA, the CDR3 is TGCAGTGCGGCGGGGGGTGGGTCGGCCGACGAGCAGTACTTC. Its translation is CSAAGGGSADEQYF.

DNA of the CDR3: TGCAGTGCTAGGCCCAGGACAGGGGGTAGTGAAGCTTTCTTT. Protein sequence: CSARPRTGGSEAFF. V gene TRBV20-1 combines with J gene TRBJ1-1; 10 positions match TRBD1. V lost 3 bases, J lost 7 bases, and 8 bases stayed unmatched. The germline gives CDR1 DFQATT, CDR2 SNEGSKA (reference sequence). The CDR3 extends over 14 amino acids.

In this sample, this clonotype turned up a few times. Relative to the germline gene, one junction end is altered; a read error may explain this. The chain joins TRBV6-1 to TRBJ2-7; D call uncertain. Germline CDR1 is MNHNS and CDR2 is SASEGT. The CDR3 is 16 amino acids. DNA for the CDR3: TGTGCCAGCAGTAAAGCAACTTTGGGTCTTATCTACGAGCAGTACTTC. Translating gives CASSKATLGLIYEQYF.

This clonotype was detected many times. The chain recombines TRBV4-2 with TRBJ2-1; 8 positions match TRBD2. V was pared by 0 bases and J by 5 bases, with 6 bases of the junction left unmatched. The germline V gene encodes CDR1 LGHNA and CDR2 YNFKEQ. CDR3 size: 16 residues. CDR3 nucleotides: TGTGCCAGCAGCCAAGAAACTCCGGGGGGGCACAATGAGCAGTTCTTC. Protein product: CASSQETPGGHNEQFF.

This clonotype showed up just once. This chain joins TRBV7-8 and TRBJ2-7, with 8 nucleotides matching TRBD2. Judging by the DNA end, TRBJ2-5 fits better; the J call may be wrong. The CDR3 sequence is 17 residues long. CDR1 SGHVS and CDR2 FQNEAQ come from the germline V gene. The chain's CDR3 is CASSLTIVAGLKGTQYF. The CDR3, as DNA: TGTGCCAGCAGCTTAACGATCGTAGCGGGACTAAAGGGGACCCAGTACTTC.

This clonotype was found many times. This chain links TRBV27 with TRBJ2-6, with D hard to call. V lost 4 bases and J lost 0, with 1 base in between. This CDR3 spans 13 amino acids. CDR1 and CDR2 (germline): MNHEY, SMNVEV (reference sequence). The CDR3 bases are TGTGCCAGCAGTTACTCTGGGGCCAACGTCCTGACTTTC. This gives the protein CASSYSGANVLTF.

This chain links TRBV11-2 with TRBJ2-3, with D uncertain. Germline V gene lookup returns CDR1 SGHAT and CDR2 FQNNGV. This CDR3 has 15 residues. V was pared by 0 bases and J by 5 bases, with 12 bases between. The CDR3, as DNA: TGTGCCAGCAGCTTAGAGAACTTCCACGGAGATACGCAGTATTTT. It is translated as CASSLENFHGDTQYF.

This clonotype was counted a few times. The chain recombines TRBV29-1 with TRBJ1-1, with D possibly TRBD1 on 6 matching bases. V lost 7 bases to trimming and J lost 8 bases, with 14 bases between them. This CDR3 is 11 amino acids long. CDR1 is SQVTM, CDR2 ANQGSEA, per germline. This chain's CDR3 is CSAPQGPEAFF. DNA for the CDR3: TGCAGCGCCCCACAGGGCCCCGAAGCTTTCTTT.

In its sample, this clonotype was seen a few times. The V call is TRBV11-2, the J call TRBJ2-7; 9 positions agree with TRBD2. V was clipped by 5 bases and J by 0 bases; unmatched bases: 5. The length of the CDR3 is 15 residues. The germline V gene encodes CDR1 SGHAT and CDR2 FQNNGV. The CDR3 DNA follows: TGTGCCAGCAGCACCCGACTAGCGGACTCCTACGAGCAGTACTTC. It is translated as CASSTRLADSYEQYF.

The chain joins TRBV7-2 to TRBJ2-5; the D call may be TRBD1 or TRBD2 (6 bases each). The CDR3 spans 16 residues. Trimming took off 0 bases at V and 11 bases at J, with 22 bases between the two ends. CDR1 is SGHTA, CDR2 FQGNSA, per germline. The CDR3 region has the DNA TGTGCCAGCAGCTTAGCGGGGGGCGCCGTCTCCAATGAGCAGTACTTC. Protein product: CASSLAGGAVSNEQYF.

This chain links TRBV24-1 with TRBJ2-3, with D maybe TRBD2 (5 bases). Germline V gene lookup returns CDR1 KGHDR and CDR2 SFDVKD. V dropped 8 bases and J dropped 1 base, with 9 bases sitting between them. The CDR3 contains 13 residues. The CDR3 loop is CATTSGGTDTQYF. The CDR3 DNA sequence: TGTGCCACCACCAGCGGCGGCACAGATACGCAGTATTTT.

A few counts support this clonotype. The chain joins TRBV6-6 to TRBJ2-3; TRBD2 might be the D (5 bases). Trimming stripped 2 bases from V and 8 bases from J, with 14 bases between. Germline loops: CDR1 MNHNY, CDR2 SVGAGI (reference sequence). The CDR3 is 14 amino acids. The CDR3 spells CASSYEGGEATQYF. The CDR3 coding sequence is TGTGCCAGCAGTTACGAGGGTGGGGAAGCTACGCAGTATTTT.

This clonotype was detected a few times. This chain's CDR3 is CASSSDRGKNQPQHF. Written as DNA, the CDR3 is TGTGCCAGCAGTTCGGACAGGGGGAAAAATCAGCCCCAGCATTTT. This chain links TRBV28 with TRBJ1-5, with 10 bases that match TRBD1. Germline-derived CDR1 and CDR2 are MDHEN and SYDVKM. The length of the CDR3 is 15 residues. Trimming removed 4 bases from V and 4 bases from J; junction bases left unmatched: 4.

J is TRBJ2-7 and V is TRBV10-3, with D perhaps TRBD1 (5 bases). V was pared by 4 bases and J by 0 bases, with 19 bases between. The CDR3 runs to 17 residues. The germline V gene encodes CDR1 ENHRY and CDR2 SYGVKD. CDR3 amino acids: CAISGTKAPTSSYEQYF. The CDR3 coding sequence is TGTGCCATCAGTGGGACAAAAGCCCCCACCAGCTCCTACGAGCAGTACTTC.

In DNA form, the CDR3 reads TGCAGTGCTAGGGACTCCAAGACCACAGATACGCAGTATTTT. The encoded protein is CSARDSKTTDTQYF. The chain joins TRBV20-1 to TRBJ2-3, with a possible D match to TRBD2 (5 bases). Trimming shortened V by 3 bases and J by 2 bases, and 12 bases separated the two germline ends. Germline assignment: CDR1 DFQATT and CDR2 SNEGSKA (reference sequence). This CDR3 is 14 amino acids long.

The gene calls are TRBV9 and TRBJ2-7; D unclear. The end of the DNA is better explained by TRBJ2-5, so the J call may be wrong. The germline CDR1 and CDR2 sequences are SGDLS and YYNGEE. This CDR3 is 12 amino acids long. The CDR3 region is CASSVPFRTQYF. In nucleotides, the CDR3 is TGTGCCAGCAGCGTTCCTTTCAGGACCCAGTACTTC.

The gene calls are TRBV12-3 or TRBV12-4 and TRBJ2-3; 10 bases fit TRBD2. The J segment lost 4 bases and the V segment lost 6 bases, leaving 10 bases of the junction unmatched. There are 16 residues in the CDR3. Here the CDR3 DNA reads TGTGCCAGCAGCCCTAAAGCGGGAGGGCCCGCAGATACGCAGTATTTT. Translated: CASSPKAGGPADTQYF.

V usage is TRBV7-9 and J usage is TRBJ2-2; D unresolved. V was cut by 6 bases and J by 4 bases, with 12 bases left in between. CDR1 and CDR2 (germline): SEHNR, FQNEAQ (reference sequence). This CDR3 is 14 amino acids long. The CDR3 DNA is TGTGCCAGCAGGCCAACGGCCCTCACCGGGGAGCTGTTTTTT. Amino acids: CASRPTALTGELFF. The full variable domain, completed using reference TRBV7-9 and TRBJ2-2, is DTGVSQNPRHKITKRGQNVTFRCDPISEHNRLYWYRQTLGQGPEFLTYFQNEAQLEKSRLLSDRFSAERPKGSFSTLEIQRTEQGDSAMYLCASRPTALTGELFFGEGSRLTVL.

This clonotype is a singleton in its sample. The gene calls are TRBV9 and TRBJ1-5; no firm D call. The CDR3 spans 15 residues. Between the trimmed V and J ends, which lost 2 bases and 2 bases, there was a span of 11 bases. The germline gives CDR1 SGDLS, CDR2 YYNGEE. CDR3 sequence (DNA): TGTGCCAGCAGCGTTGGTCCTGCGGGCAATCAGCCCCAGCATTTT. This encodes CASSVGPAGNQPQHF.

V and J are TRBV20-1 and TRBJ1-1; D unresolved. V shed 4 bases and J shed 1 base, with 13 bases lying between them. This CDR3 contains 14 residues. Germline CDR1 DFQATT, CDR2 SNEGSKA (reference sequence). CDR3 DNA sequence: TGCAGTGCTATCGAGGTCGGAAGGAACACTGAAGCTTTCTTT. This sequence encodes CSAIEVGRNTEAFF.

V is TRBV10-3 and J is TRBJ1-2; 7 nucleotides agree with TRBD1. The CDR3 consists of 13 residues. Germline trimming cut 5 bases from V and 7 bases from J; bases unmatched to any gene: 7. Germline V gene sequence: CDR1 ENHRY, CDR2 SYGVKD. The CDR3 sequence: CAISPQGVSGYTF. In DNA, the CDR3 is TGTGCCATCAGTCCTCAGGGGGTGAGTGGCTACACCTTC.